The next 21 T cell receptor beta chains were all read from a single sample in a study of hypomethylating agent response in myelodysplastic syndrome. Method: immunoSEQ multiplex PCR; TCRdb's copy keeps in-frame clones and lacks some. The sample consists of approximately 940 clones, about 81% of them appearing once. This specimen consisted of bone marrow, obtained before or after starting hypomethylating agent treatment for myelodysplastic syndrome (not recorded which). These receptor sequences come from a human donor with myelodysplastic syndrome.

V is TRBV12-1 and J is TRBJ2-3; TRBD1, the D gene given by the table, was not confirmed from the DNA. TRBV12-1 is flagged as a pseudogene. The CDR3 has 13 amino acids. The chain's CDR3 is CAARTENTDTQYF. In DNA, the CDR3 is TGTGCCGCCCGGACAGAAAACACAGATACGCAGTATTTT.

This clone showed up just a few times. This chain connects TRBV5-6 to TRBJ1-1; the D is unclear. V was pared by 4 bases and J by 1 base, with 8 bases between. The CDR3 is 13 amino acids. Germline lookup yields CDR1 SGHDT and CDR2 YYEEEE. CDR3 sequence reads: CASSTTANTEAFF. Written as DNA, the CDR3 is TGTGCCAGCAGCACGACCGCGAACACTGAAGCTTTCTTT.

The genes are TRBV18 and TRBJ1-2, with D unclear. The CDR3 length is 14 residues. CDR1 and CDR2 from the germline V gene are KGHSH and LQKENI. V was pared by 1 base and J by 6 bases, with 12 bases between. In DNA form, the CDR3 reads TGTGCCAGCTCACCACTTCATACGGCCGATGGCTACACCTTC. Protein: CASSPLHTADGYTF.

This clone occurred a few times. The gene calls are TRBV9 and TRBJ1-5, with D perhaps matching TRBD1 (5 bases). The CDR3 is 14 residues long. V was clipped by 4 bases and J by 4 bases, with 12 bases between them. The germline gives CDR1 SGDLS, CDR2 YYNGEE. DNA of the CDR3: TGTGCCAGCAGCACCGGGACGGAAAATCAGCCCCAGCATTTT. Amino acids: CASSTGTENQPQHF. Based on the CDR3 plus reference TRBV9 and TRBJ1-5, the full variable domain is DSGVTQTPKHLITATGQRVTLRCSPRSGDLSVYWYQQSLDQGLQFLIQYYNGEERAKGNILERFSAQQFPDLHSELNLSSLELGDSALYFCASSTGTENQPQHFGDGTRLSIL.

V is TRBV15 and J is TRBJ2-1, with D perhaps given as TRBD1 or TRBD2 (5 bases each). Germline V lookup: CDR1 LNHNV, CDR2 YYDKDF (reference sequence). Trimming shortened V by 0 bases and J by 0 bases, and 18 bases separated the two germline ends. The CDR3 is made up of 19 amino acids. The CDR3 DNA sequence: TGTGCCACCAGCAGAGATCTCTCTCCGGGACCCAGCTCCTACAATGAGCAGTTCTTC. Its protein product is CATSRDLSPGPSSYNEQFF.

The CDR3 nucleotides are TGTGCCAGCAGCGTAAGCGCAGGGGGGATATGGGAGACCCAGTACTTC. The encoded protein is CASSVSAGGIWETQYF. V gene TRBV9 combines with J gene TRBJ2-5; TRBD1 is a possible D gene (7 bases). V was trimmed by 1 base and J by 5 bases, leaving 18 bases between them. The CDR3 has 16 residues. From germline, CDR1 is SGDLS and CDR2 YYNGEE.

V gene TRBV11-2 combines with J gene TRBJ2-1, with 9 bases identical to TRBD2. Unmatched junction bases numbered 7, after V lost 4 bases and J lost 3 bases. Germline values: CDR1 SGHAT, CDR2 FQNNGV. The CDR3 runs 16 residues. As DNA, the CDR3 is TGTGCCAGCAGCTCTTCCAGACTAGCGGACTACAATGAGCAGTTCTTC. This sequence encodes CASSSSRLADYNEQFF.

The rearrangement links TRBV7-9 to TRBJ1-1; 8 positions match TRBD1. Germline V gene sequence: CDR1 SEHNR, CDR2 FQNEAQ (reference sequence). V dropped 4 bases and J dropped 5; count of bases not matched to a gene: 15. The CDR3 consists of 17 residues. CDR3 sequence (DNA): TGTGCCAGCAGCTCCGGAGGGGGAAGACAGGGGAGAACTGAAGCTTTCTTT. Translating gives CASSSGGGRQGRTEAFF. The whole variable domain, remainder taken from reference TRBV7-9 and TRBJ1-1, is DTGVSQNPRHKITKRGQNVTFRCDPISEHNRLYWYRQTLGQGPEFLTYFQNEAQLEKSRLLSDRFSAERPKGSFSTLEIQRTEQGDSAMYLCASSSGGGRQGRTEAFFGQGTRLTVV.

The chain has TRBV18 and TRBJ2-7, with 7 bases lining up with TRBD1. V lost 4 bases to trimming and J lost 0 bases; unmatched junction nucleotides: 12. The CDR3 loop spans 17 amino acids. From germline, CDR1 is KGHSH and CDR2 LQKENI. The CDR3 nucleotides are TGTGCCAGCTCACGATCTGGGGACAGTACAGCCTCCTACGAGCAGTACTTC. It yields the protein CASSRSGDSTASYEQYF.

The genes are TRBV7-3 and TRBJ2-1; 9 positions agree with TRBD1. Germline trimming cut 5 bases from V and 10 bases from J; bases unmatched to any gene: 3. Germline CDR1 reads SGHTA; CDR2 reads FQGTGA. This CDR3 region has 12 residues. CDR3 amino acids: CASSGDRVEQFF. The CDR3 bases are TGTGCCAGCAGCGGGGACAGGGTGGAGCAGTTCTTC.

The chain couples TRBV5-1 to TRBJ2-3, with a weak D call TRBD2 (5 bases). The V end was cut by 0 bases, the J end by 4 bases, with 15 bases between. CDR1 SGHRS and CDR2 YFSETQ come from the germline V gene. The CDR3 totals 16 residues. Here the CDR3 DNA reads TGCGCCAGCAGCTTGGGCGCCACCGGGCGGGCAGATACGCAGTATTTT. It is translated as CASSLGATGRADTQYF.

The chain employs TRBV5-5 and TRBJ2-7, with D maybe TRBD2 (6 bases). Germline V lookup: CDR1 SGHKS, CDR2 YYEKEE (reference sequence). V was clipped by 7 bases and J by 6 bases, with 14 bases between them. The CDR3 covers 12 residues. CDR3 region: CASWVSGSEQYF. CDR3 DNA sequence: TGTGCCAGCTGGGTTAGCGGAAGCGAGCAGTACTTC.

The chain couples TRBV27 to TRBJ2-3; no definite D call. The V end was cut by 2 bases, the J end by 3 bases, with 9 bases between. The germline gives CDR1 MNHEY, CDR2 SMNVEV (reference sequence). This CDR3 contains 14 residues. The CDR3 region has the DNA TGTGCCAGCAGTTTAGGTGGGCATACAGATACGCAGTATTTT. This translates into CASSLGGHTDTQYF.

This clone was counted only a few times. The chain is built from TRBV28 and TRBJ2-7, with 8 bases lining up with TRBD2. This CDR3 has 17 amino acids. The V and J ends lost 2 bases and 4 bases, in that order; junction bases with no gene match: 13. Germline lookup yields CDR1 MDHEN and CDR2 SYDVKM. The CDR3 DNA reads TGTGCCAGCAGTTTAGGGCTATCGCTAGCGGGCCCTTACGAGCAGTACTTC. Protein: CASSLGLSLAGPYEQYF.

The CDR3 coding sequence is TGTGCCAGCAGCCATACCGGACGGTTCTCTGGGGCCAACGTCCTGACTTTC. Translating gives CASSHTGRFSGANVLTF. The chain recombines TRBV14 with TRBJ2-6; no definite D call. CDR3 length: 17 amino acids. Germline CDR1 is SGHDN and CDR2 is FVKESK. Trimming removed 3 bases at V and 0 bases at J, with 12 bases between.

The CDR3 here is CASRPLITDTQYF. Written as DNA, the CDR3 is TGCGCCAGCAGACCACTGATCACAGATACGCAGTATTTT. The chain links TRBV5-1 to TRBJ2-3, with no clear D. The CDR3 consists of 13 residues. Germline-derived CDR1 and CDR2 are SGHRS and YFSETQ. Trimming pared 5 bases from V and 2 bases from J, leaving 9 bases between.

This rearrangement joins TRBV7-3 to TRBJ2-1; the D is unclear. Deletions cut 5 bases from V and 0 bases from J, with 8 bases between. This CDR3 region has 14 residues. The germline CDR1 and CDR2 sequences are SGHTA and FQGTGA. The CDR3 region is CASSPRSSYNEQFF. The CDR3 region has the DNA TGTGCCAGCAGCCCGAGGAGCTCCTACAATGAGCAGTTCTTC. Based on the CDR3 plus reference TRBV7-3 and TRBJ2-1, the full variable domain is GAGVSQTPSNKVTEKGKYVELRCDPISGHTALYWYRQSLGQGPEFLIYFQGTGAADDSGLPNDRFFAVRPEGSVSTLKIQRTERGDSAVYLCASSPRSSYNEQFFGPGTRLTVL.

The chain recombines TRBV7-9 with TRBJ1-2; a possible D gene is TRBD1 (5 bases). Trimming pared 0 bases from V and 4 bases from J, leaving 15 bases between. The CDR3 contains 16 residues. Germline V gene lookup returns CDR1 SEHNR and CDR2 FQNEAQ (reference sequence). The CDR3 sequence: CASSLAYKGRSYGYTF. Written as DNA, the CDR3 is TGTGCCAGCAGCTTAGCTTATAAGGGGCGAAGCTATGGCTACACCTTC.

The gene calls are TRBV5-1 and TRBJ2-7, with D possibly TRBD1 on 5 matching bases. Germline V gene sequence: CDR1 SGHRS, CDR2 YFSETQ. Trimming took off 2 bases at V and 5 bases at J, with 8 bases between the two ends. The CDR3 is made up of 12 amino acids. The CDR3, as DNA: TGCGCCAGCAGCTTTACAGGTAACGAGCAGTACTTC. It specifies CASSFTGNEQYF. The full variable domain, with the rest looked up from reference TRBV5-1 and TRBJ2-7, is KAGVTQTPRYLIKTRGQQVTLSCSPISGHRSVSWYQQTPGQGLQFLFEYFSETQRNKGNFPGRFSGRQFSNSRSEMNVSTLELGDSALYLCASSFTGNEQYFGPGTRLTVT.

This clone appeared a few times. The chain combines TRBV11-2 with TRBJ2-7, with TRBD1 matching 9 bases. Germline V lookup: CDR1 SGHAT, CDR2 FQNNGV. V shed 3 bases and J 0 bases; nucleotides not matched to a gene: 9. This CDR3 comprises 17 residues. CDR3 sequence reads: CASSLDAPGQGSYEQYF. The CDR3 DNA follows: TGTGCCAGCAGCTTGGATGCTCCGGGACAGGGCTCCTACGAGCAGTACTTC.

V usage is TRBV5-1 and J usage is TRBJ2-3; a possible D gene is TRBD1 (6 bases). Germline V CDR1 and CDR2: SGHRS, YFSETQ. V gave up 0 bases and J gave up 2 bases, with 16 bases separating them. The CDR3 runs 17 residues. This CDR3 reads CASSLAYRTEHTDTQYF. CDR3 DNA sequence: TGCGCCAGCAGCTTGGCCTATCGGACAGAACACACAGATACGCAGTATTTT.